This TCR beta chain derives from a study of blood T cell repertoires in COVID-19. On the study more broadly: Italy, Spain and the United States were the sources of the convalescent and acute COVID-19 samples. Sources were T cells, B-cell-depleted T cells, or PBMCs; the material itself was cDNA or gDNA.

This clone was detected only once. Methods used by the authors: For nucleated cells, counts were estimated from reference gene primer amplification. Method: immunoSEQ multiplex PCR; TCRdb's copy keeps in-frame clones and lacks some. The DNA was the basis for D and trimming; V, J and clone size are from that table. Here the sample spans over 50,000 clones, 60% to 85% being singletons. Trimming removed 0 bases at V and 5 bases at J, with 10 bases between. This CDR3 is 13 amino acids long. Germline CDR1 SQVTM, CDR2 ANQGSEA. The clonotype originates from a human donor with active or convalescent COVID-19. The donor label of this sample is uncertain. The specimen sequenced was peripheral blood. V and J are TRBV29-1 and TRBJ1-1; D is unclear. CDR3 loop: CSVEEREGTEAFF. DNA of the CDR3: TGCAGCGTTGAAGAGAGGGAGGGAACTGAAGCTTTCTTT.